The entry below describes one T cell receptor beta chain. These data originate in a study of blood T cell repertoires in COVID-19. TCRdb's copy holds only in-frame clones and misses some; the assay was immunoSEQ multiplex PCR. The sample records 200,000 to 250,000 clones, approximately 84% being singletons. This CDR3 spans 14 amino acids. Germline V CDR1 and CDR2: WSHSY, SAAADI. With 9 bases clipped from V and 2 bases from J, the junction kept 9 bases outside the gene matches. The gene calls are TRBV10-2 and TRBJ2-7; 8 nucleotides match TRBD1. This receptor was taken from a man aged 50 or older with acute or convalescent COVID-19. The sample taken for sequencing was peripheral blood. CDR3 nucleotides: TGCGCCAGTTGCCCCGGGACAGGCACCTACGAGCAGTACTTC. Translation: CASCPGTGTYEQYF.